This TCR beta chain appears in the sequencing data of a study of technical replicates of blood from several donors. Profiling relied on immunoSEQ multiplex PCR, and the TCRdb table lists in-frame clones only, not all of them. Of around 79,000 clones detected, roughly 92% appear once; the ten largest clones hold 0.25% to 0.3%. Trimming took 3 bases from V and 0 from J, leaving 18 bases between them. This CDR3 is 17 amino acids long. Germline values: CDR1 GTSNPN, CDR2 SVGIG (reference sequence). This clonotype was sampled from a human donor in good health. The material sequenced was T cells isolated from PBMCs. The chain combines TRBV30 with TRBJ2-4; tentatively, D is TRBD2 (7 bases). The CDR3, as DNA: TGTGCCTGGAGGAAGAACGCGGGGGACATAGCCAAAAACATTCAGTACTTC. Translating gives CAWRKNAGDIAKNIQYF.